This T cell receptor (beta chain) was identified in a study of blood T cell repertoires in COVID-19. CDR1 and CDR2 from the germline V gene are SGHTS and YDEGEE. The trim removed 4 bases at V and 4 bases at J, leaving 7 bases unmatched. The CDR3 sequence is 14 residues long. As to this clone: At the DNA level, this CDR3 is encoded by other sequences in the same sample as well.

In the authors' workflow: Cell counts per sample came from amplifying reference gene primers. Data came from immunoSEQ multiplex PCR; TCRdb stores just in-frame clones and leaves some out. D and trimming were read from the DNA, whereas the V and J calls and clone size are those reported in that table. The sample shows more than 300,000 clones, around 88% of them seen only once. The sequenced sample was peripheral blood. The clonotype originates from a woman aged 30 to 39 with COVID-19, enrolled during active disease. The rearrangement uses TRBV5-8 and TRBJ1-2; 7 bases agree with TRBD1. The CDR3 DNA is TGTGCCAGCAGCCGAGGACAGGAGGGCTATGGCTACACCTTC. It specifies CASSRGQEGYGYTF.